A selection of T cell receptor beta chains follows, all from one sample in a study of blood T cell repertoires in COVID-19. Here immunoSEQ multiplex PCR was the method, and the copy in TCRdb shows in-frame clones only, minus some. The sample has about 13,000 clones; almost 90% are singletons. Material: peripheral blood. These receptors all stem from a human donor with active COVID-19. The donor label of this sample is uncertain. CDR3s include the opening cysteine and the closing phenylalanine or tryptophan. D genes are given only for firm matches. Clone size appears in some rows only: once, few, many, or a class for an expanded clone.

clone_size	j_call	d_call	v_call	cdr3_aa	cdr3_nt
.	TRBJ1-6	.	TRBV4-2	CASSQEEYRQSYNSPLHF	TGTGCCAGCAGCCAAGAAGAGTACAGGCAGTCCTATAATTCACCCCTCCACTTT
once	TRBJ1-5	.	TRBV3-1/TRBV3-2	CASSQGAHQPQHF	TGTGCCAGCAGCCAGGGAGCCCATCAGCCCCAGCATTTT
.	TRBJ1-5	TRBD1	TRBV2	CASREGAPNLGQPQHF	TGTGCCAGCAGAGAGGGGGCGCCTAATTTGGGACAGCCCCAGCATTTT
.	TRBJ1-1	TRBD1	TRBV19	CASSIDTTGGTEAFF	TGTGCCAGTAGTATAGATACAACAGGGGGCACTGAAGCTTTCTTT
.	TRBJ2-7	.	TRBV28	CASSPGDRSSYEQYF	TGTGCCAGCAGTCCGGGGGACAGAAGCTCCTACGAGCAGTACTTC
.	TRBJ1-6	.	TRBV28	CASSFPPRNSPLHF	TGTGCCAGCAGTTTCCCCCCCCGGAATTCACCCCTCCACTTT
.	TRBJ1-3	.	TRBV7-9	CASSPRTGNTIYF	TGTGCCAGCAGCCCGAGGACTGGAAACACCATATATTTT
.	TRBJ2-6	TRBD1	TRBV2	CASRIFSGQPSGANVLTF	TGTGCCAGCAGGATTTTTTCGGGACAGCCCTCAGGGGCCAACGTCCTGACTTTC
.	TRBJ2-3	TRBD2	TRBV4-1	CASSQNLAGGGDTQYF	TGCGCCAGCAGCCAAAATCTAGCGGGGGGCGGGGATACGCAGTATTTT
.	TRBJ1-2	.	TRBV12-3/TRBV12-4	CASSSDYNYGYTF	TGTGCCAGCAGCTCGGACTATAACTATGGCTACACCTTC
.	TRBJ2-7	.	TRBV28	CASSFNKVEQYF	TGTGCCAGCAGTTTCAACAAAGTCGAGCAGTACTTC
.	TRBJ1-3	.	TRBV9	CASSVAFGGGGNTIYF	TGTGCCAGCAGCGTAGCTTTTGGGGGCGGTGGAAACACCATATATTTT
.	TRBJ2-2	.	TRBV10-1	CASSEPYRLVGELFF	TGCGCCAGCAGTGAGCCATACCGACTAGTCGGGGAGCTGTTTTTT
.	TRBJ2-5	.	TRBV18	CASSPPSSSAGKGTQYF	TGTGCCAGCTCACCACCTTCGTCCTCCGCAGGGAAAGGGACCCAGTACTTC
.	TRBJ1-1	.	TRBV6-5	CASSRGTEAFF	TGTGCCAGCAGCCGGGGCACTGAAGCTTTCTTT
.	TRBJ2-1	.	TRBV7-9	CASANDPGLVSYNEQFF	TGTGCCAGCGCTAATGACCCCGGACTTGTATCCTACAATGAGCAGTTCTTC
few	TRBJ1-1	.	TRBV5-4	CASSTQGTRISEAFF	TGTGCCAGCAGCACACAGGGTACAAGGATTTCTGAAGCTTTCTTT
.	TRBJ1-1	.	TRBV5-6	CASSRGTEAFF	TGTGCCAGCAGCCGGGGGACTGAAGCTTTCTTT
.	TRBJ2-7	TRBD1	TRBV3-1/TRBV3-2	CASSHPGQGYEQYF	TGTGCCAGCAGCCATCCGGGACAGGGCTACGAGCAGTACTTC
.	TRBJ2-5	.	TRBV7-9	CASSLTVSETQYF	TGTGCCAGCAGCTTAACGGTTTCGGAGACCCAGTACTTC
few	TRBJ2-3	.	TRBV19	CASSPSEGTDTQYF	TGTGCCAGTAGCCCTAGCGAAGGCACAGATACGCAGTATTTT
.	TRBJ2-2	.	TRBV6-6	CATQGMDTGELFF	TGTGCCACCCAGGGGATGGACACCGGGGAGCTGTTTTTT
.	TRBJ2-2	TRBD1	TRBV5-4	CASSLDPFYGQGTGELFF	TGTGCCAGCAGCTTAGATCCTTTCTACGGACAGGGTACCGGGGAGCTGTTTTTT
.	TRBJ2-2	.	TRBV29-1	CSFGTSNTGELFF	TGCAGCTTCGGGACATCGAACACCGGGGAGCTGTTTTTT
once	TRBJ1-2	.	TRBV3-1/TRBV3-2	CASSLKDSYGYTF	TGTGCCAGCAGCCTTAAGGACAGCTATGGCTACACCTTC
.	TRBJ1-5	TRBD1	TRBV6-5	CASSLTGVSNQPQHF	TGTGCCAGCAGTTTGACAGGGGTTAGCAATCAGCCCCAGCATTTT
.	TRBJ2-5	.	TRBV9	CASSVEQGRAKETQYF	TGTGCCAGCAGCGTAGAGCAGGGGCGGGCGAAAGAGACCCAGTACTTC
.	TRBJ1-1	TRBD1	TRBV6-2/TRBV6-3	CASSIQGGSEAFF	TGTGCCAGCAGCATACAGGGGGGGTCTGAAGCTTTCTTT
.	TRBJ2-3	.	TRBV4-1	CASSQASFRSDTQYF	TGCGCCAGCAGCCAAGCTAGCTTTCGTTCAGATACGCAGTATTTT
once	TRBJ2-4	.	TRBV7-2	CASSPSLAKNIQYF	TGTGCCAGCAGCCCGTCCCTGGCCAAAAACATTCAGTACTTC
.	TRBJ2-5	TRBD2	TRBV7-2	CASSLTLAGGQTQYF	TGTGCCAGCAGCCTAACCCTAGCGGGGGGCCAGACCCAGTACTTC
.	TRBJ2-1	TRBD2	TRBV5-6	CASSLEWRGAGNEQFF	TGTGCCAGCAGCTTGGAATGGCGGGGGGCCGGCAATGAGCAGTTCTTC
.	TRBJ2-2	TRBD2	TRBV4-3	CASSQPIGTSAGELFF	TGCGCCAGCAGCCAACCGATCGGGACTAGCGCCGGGGAGCTGTTTTTT
.	TRBJ2-2	TRBD1	TRBV6-2/TRBV6-3	CASSSRQGAAGELFF	TGTGCCAGCAGTTCCAGACAGGGGGCTGCCGGGGAGCTGTTTTTT
.	TRBJ1-3	.	TRBV5-1	CASSLAGQPGNTIYF	TGCGCCAGCAGCTTGGCGGGTCAGCCTGGAAACACCATATATTTT
.	TRBJ1-3	.	TRBV7-2	CASKRAGGSGNTIYF	TGTGCCAGCAAACGGGCGGGGGGCTCGGGAAACACCATATATTTT
.	TRBJ2-7	.	TRBV18	CASSTRAYEQYF	TGTGCCAGCTCAACGAGGGCCTACGAGCAGTACTTC
.	TRBJ1-2	.	TRBV3-1/TRBV3-2	CASSKGGSGHYGYTF	TGTGCCAGCAGCAAGGGGGGGTCGGGGCACTATGGCTACACCTTC
.	TRBJ1-6	TRBD1	TRBV2	CASSGQGISYNSPLHF	TGTGCCAGCAGTGGACAGGGAATCTCCTATAATTCACCCCTCCACTTT
.	TRBJ1-2	TRBD1	TRBV28	CASSLGTEHYGYTF	TGTGCCAGCAGCCTCGGGACAGAGCATTATGGCTACACCTTC
.	TRBJ1-6	.	TRBV21-1	CASSKDAISSYNSPLHF	TGTGCCAGCAGCAAAGATGCTATTAGCTCCTATAATTCACCCCTCCACTTT
.	TRBJ1-5	.	TRBV3-1/TRBV3-2	CASSQERGQPQHF	TGTGCCAGCAGCCAAGAACGCGGGCAGCCCCAGCATTTT